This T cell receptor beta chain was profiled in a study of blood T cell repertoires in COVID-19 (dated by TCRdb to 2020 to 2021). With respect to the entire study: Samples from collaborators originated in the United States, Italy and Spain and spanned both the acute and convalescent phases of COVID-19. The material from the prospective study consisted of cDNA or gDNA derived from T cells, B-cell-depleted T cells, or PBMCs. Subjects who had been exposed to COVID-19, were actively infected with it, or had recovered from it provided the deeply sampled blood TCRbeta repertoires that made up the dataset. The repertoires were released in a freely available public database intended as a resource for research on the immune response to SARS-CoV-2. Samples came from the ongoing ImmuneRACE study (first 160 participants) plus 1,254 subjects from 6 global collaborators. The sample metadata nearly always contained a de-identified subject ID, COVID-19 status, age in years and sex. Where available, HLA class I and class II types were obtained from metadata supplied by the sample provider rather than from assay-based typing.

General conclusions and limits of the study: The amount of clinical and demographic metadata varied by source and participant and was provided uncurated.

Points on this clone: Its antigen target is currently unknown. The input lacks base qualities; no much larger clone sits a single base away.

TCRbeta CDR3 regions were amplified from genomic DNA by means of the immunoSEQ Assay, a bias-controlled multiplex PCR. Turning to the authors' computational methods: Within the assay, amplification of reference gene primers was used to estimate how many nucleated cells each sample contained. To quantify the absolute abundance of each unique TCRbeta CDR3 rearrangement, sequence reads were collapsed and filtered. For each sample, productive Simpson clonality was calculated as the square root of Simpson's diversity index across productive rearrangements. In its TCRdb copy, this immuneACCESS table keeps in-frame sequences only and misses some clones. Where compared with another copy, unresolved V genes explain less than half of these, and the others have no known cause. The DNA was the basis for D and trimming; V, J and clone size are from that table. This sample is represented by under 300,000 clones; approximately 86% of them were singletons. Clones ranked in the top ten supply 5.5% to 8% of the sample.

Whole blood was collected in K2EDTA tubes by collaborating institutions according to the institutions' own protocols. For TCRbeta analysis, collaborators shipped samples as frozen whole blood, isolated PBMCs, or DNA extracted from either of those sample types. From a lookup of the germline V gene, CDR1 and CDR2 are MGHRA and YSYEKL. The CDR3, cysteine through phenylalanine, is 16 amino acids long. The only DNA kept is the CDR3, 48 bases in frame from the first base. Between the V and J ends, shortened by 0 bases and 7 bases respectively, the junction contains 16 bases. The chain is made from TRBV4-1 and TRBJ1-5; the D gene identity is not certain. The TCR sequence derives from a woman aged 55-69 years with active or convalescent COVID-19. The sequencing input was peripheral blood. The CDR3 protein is CASSQDWFRSGQPQHF. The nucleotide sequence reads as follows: TGCGCCAGCAGCCAAGATTGGTTCAGATCCGGGCAGCCCCAGCATTTT.